This TCR beta chain was captured by sequencing in a study of blood T cell repertoires in COVID-19. Study summary: In each case, the material was cDNA or gDNA derived from T cells, B-cell-depleted T cells, or PBMCs.

The germline V gene encodes CDR1 SEHNR and CDR2 FQNEAQ (reference sequence). There are 16 residues in the CDR3. The V end was cut by 1 base, the J end by 0 bases, with 10 bases between. Some clones are missing from TCRdb's copy, which holds only in-frame ones; the method was immunoSEQ multiplex PCR. The sample comprises 200,000 to 300,000 clones, 70% to 90% of which are singletons, and around 0.67% rests with the top ten. V is TRBV7-9 and J is TRBJ1-3; D unclear. The specimen was peripheral blood. The sequence was obtained from a human donor in a cohort sampled during active COVID-19. The CDR3: CASSLDVAYSGNTIYF. CDR3 bases: TGTGCCAGCAGCTTAGACGTCGCCTACTCTGGAAACACCATATATTTT. Based on the CDR3 plus reference TRBV7-9 and TRBJ1-3, the full variable domain is DTGVSQNPRHKITKRGQNVTFRCDPISEHNRLYWYRQTLGQGPEFLTYFQNEAQLEKSRLLSDRFSAERPKGSFSTLEIQRTEQGDSAMYLCASSLDVAYSGNTIYFGEGSWLTVV.